One T cell receptor (beta chain) is described in this entry. Its specificity is not known. This sample is part of a study of monozygotic twins with inflammatory bowel disease. Study-level results: Compared with healthy co-twins, IBD patients showed reduced TCRbeta repertoire diversity by inverse Simpson.

The CDR3 sequence is 13 residues long. Germline lookup yields CDR1 DFQATT and CDR2 SNEGSKA (reference sequence). TCRdb re-called the 5' RACE reads and catalogs CDR3 proteins one per entry, DNA excluded. This repertoire comprises some 450,000 distinct CDR3 sequences; its ten largest clones make up about 2.3%. The receptor's source is a human donor with ulcerative colitis or Crohn's disease, or a healthy co-twin of an affected twin (not recorded which). The chain employs TRBV20-1 and TRBJ2-5; TCRdb designates TRBD1, a call that cannot be tested without DNA. The material sequenced was blood. The CDR3 spells CSATLTGTETQYF.